This passage covers 20 T cell receptor beta chains from one sample sequenced in a study of T cell responses to AZD1222 COVID-19 vaccine. Only in-frame clones appear in the TCRdb table, and some are missing; sequencing was by immunoSEQ multiplex PCR. The data contain roughly 150,000 clones, 91% of them seen just once; the ten biggest clones take up 5%. Sequencing was performed on peripheral blood, taken on day 0 of AZD1222 vaccination. The receptors originated from an adult in good health.

J is TRBJ1-1 and V is TRBV11-1; D might be TRBD1 (6 bases). V was cut by 5 bases and J by 5 bases, with 15 bases left in between. CDR3 length: 14 residues. CDR1 SGHAT and CDR2 FQDESV come from the germline V gene (reference sequence). The CDR3 DNA follows: TGTGCCAGCAGCGCCAATCAGGGGAGGACTGAAGCTTTCTTT. This gives the protein CASSANQGRTEAFF.

The V and J genes are TRBV27 and TRBJ1-1; D may be TRBD1 (5 bases). The ends were cut back, 9 bases at V and 3 bases at J, with 26 bases in the middle. The germline V gene encodes CDR1 MNHEY and CDR2 SMNVEV (reference sequence). The CDR3 totals 17 residues. The DNA of the CDR3 is TGTGCCAGTAAGGGTAACCTGGGGCGGTCGGTGTACACTGAAGCTTTCTTT. This gives the protein CASKGNLGRSVYTEAFF.

J is TRBJ2-1 and V is TRBV28, with a tentative D call TRBD1 (5 bases). V lost 1 base to trimming and J lost 10 bases, with 8 bases between them. Germline V gene data show CDR1 as MDHEN and CDR2 as SYDVKM. CDR3 length: 12 amino acids. CDR3 region: CASSLSRQEQFF. The CDR3 coding sequence is TGTGCCAGCAGTTTATCACGACAGGAGCAGTTCTTC.

V and J are TRBV4-3 and TRBJ2-7, with 8 bases that match TRBD2. After removal of 4 bases from V and 2 bases from J, the junction contained 13 bases not matched to a gene. The CDR3 contains 17 residues. Germline CDR1 is LGHNA and CDR2 is YSLEER. The CDR3 region has the DNA TGCGCCAGCAGCCGAATTTACAGCGGGAGTGAAGCCTACGAGCAGTACTTC. It translates to CASSRIYSGSEAYEQYF.

This clone was detected only once. This chain joins TRBV28 and TRBJ1-1; D might be TRBD1 (5 bases). Trimming took 5 bases from V and 6 from J, leaving 16 bases between them. Germline V lookup: CDR1 MDHEN, CDR2 SYDVKM. CDR3 length: 14 residues. The CDR3 DNA reads TGTGCCAGCAGTGCCTACAGGTTGCGCGCTGAAGCTTTCTTT. This translates into CASSAYRLRAEAFF.

The CDR3 sequence is CASSLGRGTGELFF. The CDR3, as DNA: TGTGCCAGCAGCTTGGGGAGGGGAACCGGGGAGCTGTTTTTT. This rearrangement joins TRBV5-5 to TRBJ2-2; maybe TRBD2 (6 bases). Germline V gene sequence: CDR1 SGHKS, CDR2 YYEKEE (reference sequence). The CDR3 runs to 14 residues. V lost 0 bases and J lost 5, with 8 bases in between. The whole variable domain, remainder taken from reference TRBV5-5 and TRBJ2-2, is DAGVTQSPTHLIKTRGQQVTLRCSPISGHKSVSWYQQVLGQGPQFIFQYYEKEERGRGNFPDRFSARQFPNYSSELNVNALLLGDSALYLCASSLGRGTGELFFGEGSRLTVL.

This chain links TRBV10-1 with TRBJ2-2, with TRBD1 matching 8 bases. The V gene end was trimmed by 7 bases and the J gene end by 4 bases; junction bases not matched to a gene: 5. CDR3 length: 14 amino acids. Germline V gene data show CDR1 as WNHNN and CDR2 as SYGVQD (reference sequence). CDR3 in DNA: TGCGCCAGCATGATCAGGGGGCCCACCGGGGAGCTGTTTTTT. Translated, it gives CASMIRGPTGELFF.

This chain joins TRBV19 and TRBJ2-2; D not certain. CDR1 LNHDA and CDR2 SQIVND come from the germline V gene (reference sequence). The CDR3 extends over 13 amino acids. V was trimmed by 5 bases and J by 0 bases, leaving 4 bases between them. The CDR3 region is CASSAANTGELFF. CDR3 in DNA: TGTGCCAGTAGTGCTGCGAACACCGGGGAGCTGTTTTTT.

V and J are TRBV28 and TRBJ1-2; D may be TRBD1 (6 bases). Trimming removed 5 bases at V and 2 bases at J, with 15 bases between. The CDR3 has 15 amino acids. CDR1 MDHEN and CDR2 SYDVKM come from the germline V gene. The CDR3 coding sequence is TGTGCCAGCAGTGCCCCGGGGGCGTCAAACTATGGCTACACCTTC. It yields the protein CASSAPGASNYGYTF.

CDR3 sequence reads: CASSPLGSGELFF. The CDR3 nucleotides are TGTGCCAGCAGCCCCCTGGGATCCGGGGAGCTGTTTTTT. The rearrangement uses TRBV7-8 and TRBJ2-2, with D unclear. The V end was cut by 5 bases, the J end by 6 bases, with 10 bases between. The length of the CDR3 is 13 residues. Germline CDR1 reads SGHVS; CDR2 reads FQNEAQ.

V and J are TRBV7-8 and TRBJ1-2; D is perhaps TRBD1 (5 bases). The CDR3 totals 16 residues. The germline V gene has CDR1 SGHVS and CDR2 FQNEAQ. Trimming removed 7 bases at V and 0 bases at J, with 18 bases between. The CDR3 reads CASTDLTGVTNYGYTF. In nucleotides, the CDR3 is TGTGCCAGCACCGACCTTACAGGAGTTACTAACTATGGCTACACCTTC.

This chain joins TRBV7-2 and TRBJ2-5; 10 nucleotides agree with TRBD1. The germline V gene has CDR1 SGHTA and CDR2 FQGNSA. J gave up 7 bases and V 5 bases, and 7 bases lay outside the gene matches. The CDR3 runs 14 residues. CDR3 region: CASSPGQGRGTQYF. The CDR3 nucleotides are TGTGCCAGCAGCCCGGGACAGGGGCGGGGGACCCAGTACTTC.

Only one count was recorded for this clone. CDR3: CASKVGGTEAFF. The CDR3, as DNA: TGTGCCAGCAAGGTGGGTGGGACTGAAGCTTTCTTT. The chain combines TRBV6-5 with TRBJ1-1, with D hard to call. The CDR3 contains 12 residues. The germline V gene encodes CDR1 MNHEY and CDR2 SVGAGI. V lost 7 bases to trimming and J lost 5 bases, with 11 bases between them.

The genes are TRBV15 and TRBJ2-5; TRBD2 matches at 10 bases. This CDR3 comprises 16 residues. The V segment lost 0 bases and the J segment 2 bases; nucleotides outside the gene matches: 3. Germline CDR1 reads LNHNV; CDR2 reads YYDKDF (reference sequence). The CDR3 protein is CATSRELAGPQETQYF. CDR3 DNA sequence: TGTGCCACCAGCAGAGAACTAGCGGGACCACAAGAGACCCAGTACTTC.

This chain connects TRBV6-5 to TRBJ2-7, with 13 bases matching TRBD2. Trimming took 2 bases from V and 3 from J; bases not matched to a gene: 4. The germline gives CDR1 MNHEY, CDR2 SVGAGI. The CDR3 spans 16 residues. The CDR3 region has the DNA TGTGCCAGCAGTTACGGGGGGACTAGCGGGGACTACGAGCAGTACTTC. Amino acid sequence: CASSYGGTSGDYEQYF.

The chain couples TRBV7-9 to TRBJ1-4, with 7 bases lining up with TRBD1. Germline values: CDR1 SEHNR, CDR2 FQNEAQ (reference sequence). V shed 7 bases and J 1 base; nucleotides not matched to a gene: 6. The CDR3 spans 15 residues. The CDR3 nucleotides read TGTGCCAGCACTTCCCCAGGGGGAACTAATGAAAAACTGTTTTTT. Residues: CASTSPGGTNEKLFF.

This chain joins TRBV6-2 or TRBV6-3 and TRBJ2-5, with 7 bases lining up with TRBD2. Trimming removed 6 bases from V and 7 bases from J; junction bases left unmatched: 8. CDR1 MNHEY and CDR2 SVGEGT come from the germline V gene. This CDR3 contains 13 residues. This CDR3 is CASSWAGDGTQYF. In nucleotides, the CDR3 is TGTGCCAGCAGCTGGGCGGGGGACGGGACCCAGTACTTC.

The chain uses TRBV2 and TRBJ1-6; D is uncertain. The CDR3 length is 15 residues. V lost 5 bases and J lost 0, with 8 bases in between. Germline V CDR1 and CDR2: SNHLY, FYNNEI. CDR3 in amino acids: CASSIQSSYNSPLHF. The CDR3 DNA sequence: TGTGCCAGCAGTATACAGAGCTCCTATAATTCACCCCTCCACTTT.

V gene TRBV28 combines with J gene TRBJ1-2; weak D call: TRBD1 (5 bases). The CDR3 covers 14 residues. Germline values: CDR1 MDHEN, CDR2 SYDVKM. V dropped 3 bases and J dropped 5 bases, with 13 bases sitting between them. CDR3 amino acids: CASSFGVGDYGYTF. The DNA of the CDR3 is TGTGCCAGCAGTTTTGGGGTAGGGGATTATGGCTACACCTTC.

The chain couples TRBV6-2 or TRBV6-3 to TRBJ1-2; the match to TRBD1 covers 8 bases. From germline, CDR1 is MNHEY and CDR2 SVGEGT. With V trimmed by 2 bases and J by 5 bases, 10 bases remained unmatched. The CDR3 covers 16 residues. The CDR3 here is CASSYVPGQDVYGYTF. The CDR3 region has the DNA TGTGCCAGCAGTTACGTTCCGGGACAGGACGTTTATGGCTACACCTTC.